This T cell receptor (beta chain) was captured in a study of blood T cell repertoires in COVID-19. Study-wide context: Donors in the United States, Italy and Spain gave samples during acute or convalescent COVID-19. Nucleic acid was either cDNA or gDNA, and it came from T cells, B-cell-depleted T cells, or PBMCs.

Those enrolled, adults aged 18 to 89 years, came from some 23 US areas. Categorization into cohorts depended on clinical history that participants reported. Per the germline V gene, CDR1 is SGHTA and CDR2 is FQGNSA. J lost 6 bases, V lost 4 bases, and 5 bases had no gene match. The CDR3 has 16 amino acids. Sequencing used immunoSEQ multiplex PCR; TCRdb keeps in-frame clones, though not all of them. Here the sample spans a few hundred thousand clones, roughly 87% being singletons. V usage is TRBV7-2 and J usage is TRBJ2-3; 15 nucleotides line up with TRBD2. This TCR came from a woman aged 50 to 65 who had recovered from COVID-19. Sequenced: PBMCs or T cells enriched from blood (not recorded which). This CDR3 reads CASSSGTSGGTDTQYF. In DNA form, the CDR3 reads TGTGCCAGCAGCTCAGGGACTAGCGGGGGGACCGATACGCAGTATTTT.